This paragraph reports one T cell receptor (beta chain). Under the authors' procedure: Estimation of nucleated cell counts relied on the amplification of reference gene primers. The protocol was immunoSEQ multiplex PCR, while the TCRdb copy is restricted to in-frame clones and leaves out a portion. V and J calls and clone size are given by that table; D and trimming were obtained from the DNA. The table lists roughly 89,000 clones, approximately 80% of them singletons, with over 9% in the top ten. Per the germline V gene, CDR1 is MNHEY and CDR2 is SVGEGT. Trimming cost V 1 base and J 6 bases, with 7 bases left between them. The CDR3 has 12 amino acids. This entry belongs to a study of blood T cell repertoires in COVID-19.

The receptor's source is a woman in her 70s with acute or convalescent COVID-19. The rearrangement joins TRBV6-2 or TRBV6-3 to TRBJ2-7; no definite D call. Material for sequencing was peripheral blood. The CDR3 DNA sequence: TGTGCCAGCAGTTACTTCCGTTTCGAGCAGTACTTC. Its translation is CASSYFRFEQYF.